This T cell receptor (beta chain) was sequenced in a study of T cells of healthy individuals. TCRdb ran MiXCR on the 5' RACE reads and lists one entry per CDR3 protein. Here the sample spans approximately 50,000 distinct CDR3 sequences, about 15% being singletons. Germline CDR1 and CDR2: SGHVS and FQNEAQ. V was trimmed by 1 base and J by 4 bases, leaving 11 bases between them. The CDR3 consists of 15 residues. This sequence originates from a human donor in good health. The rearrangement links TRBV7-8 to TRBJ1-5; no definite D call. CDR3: CASSLGGQSNQPQHF. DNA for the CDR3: TGTGCCAGCAGCTTAGGGGGTCAGAGTAATCAGCCCCAGCATTTT.